The 4 T cell receptor beta chains below come from one sample, sequenced in a study of blood T cells in healthy people across ages. Alongside a J-beta primer mix, a sample-barcoded 5' primer served in a second PCR lasting roughly 6 to 11 cycles. From the 5' RACE reads, TCRdb called clonotypes with MiXCR, one entry per CDR3 protein. The sample shows 550,000 to 800,000 distinct CDR3 sequences, roughly 20% of them seen only once. The sequenced material came from blood. These receptors all come from an older man in good health.

V usage is TRBV20-1 and J usage is TRBJ1-4; 8 nucleotides align to TRBD1. Losses at the gene ends were 6 bases for V and 8 bases for J; bases not matched to a gene: 8. The CDR3 loop spans 13 amino acids. Looked up from germline, CDR1 is DFQATT and CDR2 is SNEGSKA (reference sequence). The chain's CDR3 is CSATRTGSEKLFF. CDR3 sequence (DNA): TGCAGTGCGACCCGGACAGGGAGCGAAAAACTGTTTTTT.

There are a few counts of this clonotype. V and J are TRBV2 and TRBJ2-7; D is perhaps TRBD2 (6 bases). The CDR3 is made up of 14 amino acids. CDR1 and CDR2 from the germline V gene are SNHLY and FYNNEI. V was cut by 8 bases and J by 3 bases, with 17 bases left in between. CDR3 loop: CASDAGLTSYEQYF. For the CDR3, the DNA is TGTGCCAGCGATGCGGGACTCACGAGCTACGAGCAGTACTTC.

V is TRBV4-1 and J is TRBJ2-5; D might be TRBD2 (7 bases). CDR1 and CDR2 from the germline V gene are MGHRA and YSYEKL. The CDR3 consists of 18 residues. The V gene lost 1 base and the J gene lost 3 bases, with 21 bases spanning the gap. The CDR3 is CASSQGVAGANYEETQYF. The CDR3 DNA sequence: TGCGCCAGCAGCCAAGGGGTGGCGGGGGCTAATTACGAAGAGACCCAGTACTTC.

The chain uses TRBV12-3 or TRBV12-4 and TRBJ2-7, with D tentatively TRBD1 (6 bases). V shed 7 bases and J shed 0 bases, with 13 bases lying between them. The CDR3 covers 14 residues. The CDR3 DNA follows: TGTGCCAGCAAGTATGGGGACAACTCCTACGAGCAGTACTTC. It translates to CASKYGDNSYEQYF.